Shown below are 20 T cell receptor beta chains from a single sample sequenced in a study of EBV T-cell therapy then PD-1 blockade in nasopharyngeal carcinoma. Described treatment: AdE1-LMPpoly-expanded autologous EBV-specific T-cell therapy followed by anti-PD-1 nivolumab. The protocol was immunoSEQ multiplex PCR, while the TCRdb copy is restricted to in-frame clones and leaves out a portion. The sample includes 20,000 to 25,000 clones, 65% to 85% seen only once; the top ten take 24%. The antigens these receptors bind are not known. This specimen consisted of CD8+ T cells from blood, obtained at day -245 from a patient whose treatment included autologous EBV-specific T cells and nivolumab. These receptors were collected from a man between 40 and 49 years old with nasopharyngeal carcinoma.

The V call is TRBV27, the J call TRBJ2-1; unclear D gene. The V end lost 2 bases, the J end lost 15 bases, and 11 bases lay between the germline ends. The CDR3 spans 11 residues. Germline loops: CDR1 MNHEY, CDR2 SMNVEV (reference sequence). The DNA for the CDR3 is TGTGCCAGCAGTTTAGGTCGAAGTCGGTTCTTC. Amino acid sequence: CASSLGRSRFF.

Notes on this clone: A clone one base away is much larger, so this may be a read error. Additional DNA sequences in this sample encode the identical CDR3. The V and J genes are TRBV24-1 and TRBJ2-1; D might be TRBD1 (6 bases). The V end lost 5 bases, the J end lost 2 bases, and 15 bases lay between the germline ends. The germline V gene has CDR1 KGHDR and CDR2 SFDVKD. The CDR3 extends over 16 amino acids. The CDR3 nucleotides read TGTGCCACCAGTGCCCTAGACAGGAGTACCTACAATGAGCAGTTCTTC. Its protein product is CATSALDRSTYNEQFF.

The chain links TRBV7-9 to TRBJ1-2; possible D gene TRBD1, 6 bases. The ends were cut back, 3 bases at V and 1 base at J, with 18 bases in the middle. Germline V gives CDR1 SEHNR, CDR2 FQNEAQ (reference sequence). CDR3 size: 17 residues. The CDR3 bases are TGTGCCAGCAGCTTGACAGGAGGGGAAAGGGATAACTATGGCTACACCTTC. Translating it yields CASSLTGGERDNYGYTF. Full variable domain (rest looked up from reference TRBV7-9 and TRBJ1-2): DTGVSQNPRHKITKRGQNVTFRCDPISEHNRLYWYRQTLGQGPEFLTYFQNEAQLEKSRLLSDRFSAERPKGSFSTLEIQRTEQGDSAMYLCASSLTGGERDNYGYTFGSGTRLTVV.

This clone was observed once. This sequence joins TRBV3-1 (or the pseudogene TRBV3-2) and TRBJ1-5, with no clear D. The CDR3 is 17 amino acids. Trimming stripped 4 bases from V and 0 bases from J, with 16 bases between. Germline CDR1 is LGHDT and CDR2 is YNNKEL (reference sequence). The CDR3 reads CASSPQAPVYSNQPQHF. The CDR3, as DNA: TGTGCCAGCAGCCCTCAGGCCCCGGTTTATAGCAATCAGCCCCAGCATTTT.

This sequence joins TRBV7-8 and TRBJ2-7; D is ambiguous. Germline-derived CDR1 and CDR2 are SGHVS and FQNEAQ. V was pared by 5 bases and J by 0 bases, with 5 bases between. This CDR3 comprises 12 residues. The CDR3 spells CASSPRSYEQYF. The CDR3 region has the DNA TGTGCCAGCAGCCCTCGCTCCTACGAGCAGTACTTC.

The V gene is TRBV12-3 or TRBV12-4, the J gene TRBJ2-3; a possible D gene is TRBD2 (6 bases). The CDR3 covers 13 residues. The V gene lost 3 bases and the J gene lost 5 bases, with 9 bases spanning the gap. In DNA, the CDR3 is TGTGCCAGCAGTTTCTTGGGGGGAGATACGCAGTATTTT. Translating gives CASSFLGGDTQYF.

This clone was counted a few times. The chain has TRBV6-4 and TRBJ2-1, with no clear D. The germline V gene encodes CDR1 MRHNA and CDR2 SNTAGT. This CDR3 comprises 15 residues. V dropped 0 bases and J dropped 7 bases, with 13 bases sitting between them. As DNA, the CDR3 is TGTGCCAGCAGTGACTCGGTTGCCAGAGCAAATGAGCAGTTCTTC. As protein: CASSDSVARANEQFF.

This rearrangement joins TRBV10-3 to TRBJ1-1; the D gene is possibly TRBD1 (5 bases). V was pared by 3 bases and J by 3 bases, with 11 bases between. Germline CDR1 ENHRY, CDR2 SYGVKD. The CDR3 is made up of 14 amino acids. CDR3 nucleotides: TGTGCCATCAGTGATCCCGGGGGGGACACTGAAGCTTTCTTT. It translates to CAISDPGGDTEAFF.

This rearrangement joins TRBV7-9 to TRBJ2-1, with TRBD2 identical over 8 bases. CDR1 and CDR2 (germline): SEHNR, FQNEAQ (reference sequence). This CDR3 is built from 16 residues. The J segment lost 0 bases and the V segment lost 5 bases, leaving 6 bases of the junction unmatched. The CDR3, as DNA: TGTGCCAGCAGCCATAAGCGGGGGACCTCCTACAATGAGCAGTTCTTC. As protein: CASSHKRGTSYNEQFF.

The chain has TRBV5-1 and TRBJ2-7, with 10 bases aligning to TRBD2. The J segment lost 3 bases and the V segment lost 4 bases, leaving 7 bases of the junction unmatched. Germline-derived CDR1 and CDR2 are SGHRS and YFSETQ. There are 15 residues in the CDR3. CDR3 bases: TGCGCCAGCAGCCCGGCTAGCGGGGGCTACTACGAGCAGTACTTC. Encoded protein: CASSPASGGYYEQYF.

As regards this clone: One end of the junction fails to match germline, which may point to a read error. The CDR3, as DNA: TGCGCCAGCAGCGGGGGTCCCCCGTCGAAGATTTTGGACTTT. Encoded protein: CASSGGPPSKILDF. V and J are TRBV5-1 and TRBJ1-1, with D perhaps TRBD1 (5 bases). This CDR3 is 14 amino acids long. Germline V gene data show CDR1 as SGHRS and CDR2 as YFSETQ.

The rearrangement joins TRBV9 to TRBJ1-2; D is unclear. CDR3 length equals 13 residues. Trimming removed 4 bases from V and 4 bases from J, with 11 bases in between. Per the germline V gene, CDR1 is SGDLS and CDR2 is YYNGEE. The CDR3 spells CASSPEASYGYTF. The DNA for the CDR3 is TGTGCCAGCAGCCCCGAGGCCTCCTATGGCTACACCTTC.

The chain carries TRBV7-3 and TRBJ1-6; possibly TRBD1 for D (5 bases). There are 14 residues in the CDR3. The germline CDR1 and CDR2 sequences are SGHTA and FQGTGA. Trimming left V 3 bases short and J 4 bases short, with 7 bases between. The CDR3 bases are TGTGCCAGCAGCTTCGGGGCTTATAATTCACCCCTCCACTTT. It codes for CASSFGAYNSPLHF.

The chain employs TRBV10-3 and TRBJ2-7, with D possibly matching TRBD1 (5 bases). The V gene lost 2 bases and the J gene lost 0 bases, with 11 bases spanning the gap. The V gene's germline CDR1 is ENHRY and CDR2 SYGVKD. CDR3 size: 15 residues. CDR3 coding DNA: TGTGCCATCAGTGAGACGAGACAGAGCTCCTACGAGCAGTACTTC. As protein: CAISETRQSSYEQYF.

This chain uses TRBV5-6 with TRBJ1-6, with a weak D call TRBD1 (5 bases). This CDR3 has 16 residues. Per the germline V gene, CDR1 is SGHDT and CDR2 is YYEEEE. V was pared by 4 bases and J by 0 bases, with 11 bases between. The CDR3 nucleotides are TGTGCCAGCAGCGACAGTCTCCACTCCTATAATTCACCCCTCCACTTT. Encoded protein: CASSDSLHSYNSPLHF.

This CDR3 reads CASSLDSLGAPYEQYF. The CDR3 coding sequence is TGTGCCAGCAGTTTAGATTCCCTCGGGGCCCCCTACGAGCAGTACTTC. The rearrangement joins TRBV28 to TRBJ2-7; D may correspond to TRBD1 or TRBD2 (5 bases each). Trimming cost V 2 bases and J 2 bases, with 16 bases left between them. The CDR3 spans 16 residues. Per germline, CDR1 MDHEN and CDR2 SYDVKM. Full variable domain (remainder filled in from reference TRBV28 and TRBJ2-7): DVKVTQSSRYLVKRTGEKVFLECVQDMDHENMFWYRQDPGLGLRLIYFSYDVKMKEKGDIPEGYSVSREKKERFSLILESASTNQTSMYLCASSLDSLGAPYEQYFGPGTRLTVT.

The V call is TRBV7-9, the J call TRBJ2-1; D unclear. Trimming shortened V by 0 bases and J by 12 bases, and 15 bases separated the two germline ends. The CDR3 is made up of 14 amino acids. The germline V gene encodes CDR1 SEHNR and CDR2 FQNEAQ (reference sequence). The CDR3 DNA sequence: TGTGCCAGCAGCTTAGCGGAACAGTCATTCGGGCAGTTCTTC. Translating gives CASSLAEQSFGQFF. The complete variable domain, with remaining parts taken from reference TRBV7-9 and TRBJ2-1, reads DTGVSQNPRHKITKRGQNVTFRCDPISEHNRLYWYRQTLGQGPEFLTYFQNEAQLEKSRLLSDRFSAERPKGSFSTLEIQRTEQGDSAMYLCASSLAEQSFGQFFGPGTRLTVL.

As regards this clone: Relative to the germline gene, one junction end is altered; a read error may explain this. This chain connects TRBV12-3 or TRBV12-4 to TRBJ2-7; D may match TRBD1 or TRBD2 (5 bases each). CDR3 size: 13 residues. The CDR3 here is CASRETRDASRRF. The DNA for the CDR3 is TGTGCCAGCAGGGAGACTCGGGACGCCTCTCGAAGATTC.

V and J are TRBV5-1 and TRBJ2-7; D not certain. CDR3 length equals 14 residues. V was clipped by 0 bases and J by 1 base, with 8 bases between them. CDR1 SGHRS and CDR2 YFSETQ come from the germline V gene. Written as DNA, the CDR3 is TGCGCCAGCAGCTTGGATTACAGTTCCTACGAGCAGTACTTC. Translated: CASSLDYSSYEQYF.

This CDR3 is CASSFGVGQPQHF. CDR3 coding DNA: TGTGCCAGCAGTTTCGGGGTAGGGCAGCCCCAGCATTTT. The chain joins TRBV12-3 or TRBV12-4 to TRBJ1-5, with D hard to call. Trimming cost V 3 bases and J 7 bases, with 10 bases left between them. The CDR3 contains 13 residues.